This entry is about one TCR beta chain. Libraries were prepared by immunoSEQ multiplex PCR; TCRdb keeps only in-frame clonotypes and omits some of them. The sample lists fewer than 20,000 clones, roughly 77% seen once, with about two fifths in the top ten. The data were obtained in a study of OX40 agonist ivuxolimab in advanced cancers. The CDR3 has 12 amino acids. CDR1 and CDR2 from the germline V gene are MNHEY and SVGAGI. V gave up 5 bases and J gave up 1 base, with 6 bases separating them. Sequencing was performed on CD4+ or CD8+ T cells sorted from blood, taken in a trial of the OX40 agonist ivuxolimab. V gene TRBV6-5 combines with J gene TRBJ2-7; D is undetermined. This TCR was sampled from an adult with an advanced solid tumor such as melanoma, head and neck, liver or kidney cancer. The DNA for the CDR3 is TGTGCCAGCAGTCCCTCGTCCTACGAGCAGTACTTC. Amino acid sequence: CASSPSSYEQYF.